This T cell receptor (beta chain) was profiled in a study of neurological immune-mediated disorders. This clonotype was observed at least ten times. V lost 4 bases and J lost 3; bases outside the gene matches: 2. Germline V gene data show CDR1 as SGDLS and CDR2 as YYNGEE. The CDR3 has 15 amino acids. The cDNA was produced through 5'RACE with 10-nucleotide random UMIs. TCRdb processed the 5' RACE reads anew with MiXCR; each CDR3 protein has one entry. The sample has some 49,000 distinct CDR3 sequences, approximately 9.1% seen once; the top ten hold 1.5% to 2%. Time point defined: longitudinal time-point 1 (baseline).

The TCR was taken from a woman between 35 and 50 years old in good health. Sequencing input: PBMCs. V is TRBV9 and J is TRBJ2-3, with 13 nucleotides matching TRBD2. CDR3 amino acids: CASSRTSGRTDTQYF. DNA for the CDR3: TGTGCCAGCAGCCGGACTAGCGGGAGAACAGATACGCAGTATTTT.